These T cell receptor beta chains were read from a single sample in a study of blood T cell repertoires in COVID-19. The protocol was immunoSEQ multiplex PCR, while the TCRdb copy is restricted to in-frame clones and leaves out a portion. The table shows about 180,000 clones, with roughly 88% occurring only once. The sequencing input was PBMCs or T cells enriched from blood (not recorded which). The receptors shown here come from a man in his fifties or sixties who had recovered from COVID-19. CDR3s include the opening cysteine and the closing phenylalanine or tryptophan. D genes are given only for firm matches. Only some rows state a clone size, as once, few, many or a class for expanded clones.

TGTGCCAGCAGCTTAATAAGCGGGGGGGCCGGTGAGCAGTTCTTC,CASSLISGGAGEQFF,.,TRBD2,TRBV7-2,TRBJ2-1
TGCGCCAGCAGCTTGGCCCCTGTGGGGGGGATCGCTGAAGCTTTCTTT,CASSLAPVGGIAEAFF,.,.,TRBV5-1,TRBJ1-1
TGTGCCTGGACCCGCAGTACTATGAACACTGAAGCTTTCTTT,CAWTRSTMNTEAFF,once,.,TRBV30,TRBJ1-1
TGTGCCAGTAGTCGGGACCGGGACAACCACTATGGCTACACCTTC,CASSRDRDNHYGYTF,once,.,TRBV19,TRBJ1-2
TGTGCCAGCAGTTTACTGGGGGCAGGCACCGGGGAGCTGTTTTTT,CASSLLGAGTGELFF,.,.,TRBV28,TRBJ2-2
TGTGCCAGCAGCCAAGATCGGACAGTCTCTGGAAACACCATATATTTT,CASSQDRTVSGNTIYF,.,.,TRBV3-1/TRBV3-2,TRBJ1-3
TGTGCTAGTGGTTTGTCAGGGGGCACTGAAGCTTTCTTT,CASGLSGGTEAFF,.,TRBD1,TRBV12-5,TRBJ1-1
TGTGCCAGCAGTTACGGGGGGAGGGCCAATCAGCCCCAGCATTTT,CASSYGGRANQPQHF,.,.,TRBV6-6,TRBJ1-5
TGCGCCAGCAGCCTGGGACAGGGAAGGCAGCCCCAGCATTTT,CASSLGQGRQPQHF,.,TRBD1,TRBV4-1,TRBJ1-5
TGTGCCAGCAGGTCATTGGCCTCTGGAAACACCATATATTTT,CASRSLASGNTIYF,few,.,TRBV7-9,TRBJ1-3
TGCAGCGTTGCCCCGACAGGGGCGGAGACCCAGTACTTC,CSVAPTGAETQYF,once,TRBD1,TRBV29-1,TRBJ2-5
TGTGCCAGCAGAGCCGGGGACAAAAGACTGTTTTTT,CASRAGDKRLFF,.,.,TRBV6-5,TRBJ1-4
TGTGCCAGCAGGGGTCCCCTAGCGGTGGACGAGCAGTACTTC,CASRGPLAVDEQYF,.,TRBD2,TRBV6-5,TRBJ2-7
TGTGCCAGCAGCTCAAGGACAGGGGCCTTCACAGATACGCAGTATTTT,CASSSRTGAFTDTQYF,.,TRBD1,TRBV7-3,TRBJ2-3
TGTGCCAGCAGCCAAGCTAGCGGGGGGGCCTACGAGCAGTACTTC,CASSQASGGAYEQYF,.,TRBD2,TRBV3-1/TRBV3-2,TRBJ2-7
TGTGCCACCAGTGATCGACAGGGGGTCCTTGGCTACACCTTC,CATSDRQGVLGYTF,.,TRBD1,TRBV24-1,TRBJ1-2
TGTGCCAGCAGTTTGATAGCGGAGACCCAGTACTTC,CASSLIAETQYF,.,.,TRBV12-3/TRBV12-4,TRBJ2-5
TGTGCCAGCAGTGAATTTAACAGGGGGACCTACAATGAGCAGTTCTTC,CASSEFNRGTYNEQFF,.,TRBD1,TRBV6-1,TRBJ2-1
TGTGCCAGCAGTTCTCCCGGGACAGGGGATTACGAGCAGTACTTC,CASSSPGTGDYEQYF,.,TRBD1,TRBV28,TRBJ2-7
TGTGCCAGCAGCCAAGAGAGGTCAGATACGCAGTATTTT,CASSQERSDTQYF,few,.,TRBV4-2,TRBJ2-3
TGTGCCAGCAGGTCTAACACTGAAGCTTTCTTT,CASRSNTEAFF,many,.,TRBV6-4,TRBJ1-1
TGCAGCGTCTCCGGGAGCAATCAGCCCCAGCATTTT,CSVSGSNQPQHF,once,.,TRBV29-1,TRBJ1-5
TGTGCCAGCAGCACAGGGGTAAGGCCCTACGAGCAGTACTTC,CASSTGVRPYEQYF,once,TRBD1,TRBV2,TRBJ2-7
TGTGCCAGCAGCTTGGAGTTTCTAAGGGGACAGGGGCCCCATGGCTACACCTTC,CASSLEFLRGQGPHGYTF,.,TRBD1,TRBV5-6,TRBJ1-2
TGCGCCAGCAGCTGGGGCCAATCTAGCGGGGGGGCCCCAGAGACCCAGTACTTC,CASSWGQSSGGAPETQYF,.,TRBD2,TRBV5-1,TRBJ2-5
TGTGCCAGCAGCCATCTAGACAGGGAGAACTATGGCTACACCTTC,CASSHLDRENYGYTF,.,TRBD1,TRBV3-1/TRBV3-2,TRBJ1-2
TGTGCCAGCAGCTTACTAGCGGGGGTAGCCTACGAGCAGTACTTC,CASSLLAGVAYEQYF,.,TRBD2,TRBV11-1,TRBJ2-7
TGTGCCAGCAGCTGGGGACAGGGGGCTTATAATTCACCCCTCCACTTT,CASSWGQGAYNSPLHF,once,TRBD1,TRBV5-6,TRBJ1-6
TGTGCCAGCAGTTACTCGACAGACAGAACCTATGGCTACACCTTC,CASSYSTDRTYGYTF,.,.,TRBV6-5,TRBJ1-2
TGTGCCAGCAGTCAGGGGGAAAGCTCCTACAATGAGCAGTTCTTC,CASSQGESSYNEQFF,.,TRBD1,TRBV3-1/TRBV3-2,TRBJ2-1
TGTGCCAGTAGTGCCGGGGGGAAGGGGAACACTGAAGCTTTCTTT,CASSAGGKGNTEAFF,.,.,TRBV19,TRBJ1-1
TGTGCCAGCTCACCACGCACAGGGGCCAATGAGCAGTTCTTC,CASSPRTGANEQFF,.,TRBD1,TRBV18,TRBJ2-1
TGTGCCAGCACTTCGGGACAGGCCAACTCCTACAATGAGCAGTTCTTC,CASTSGQANSYNEQFF,.,TRBD1,TRBV2,TRBJ2-1